This TCR beta chain appears in the sequencing data of a study of T-cell memory formation after mild COVID-19. Study at large: Each donor largely had its own TCR clusters.

TCRdb re-derived calls from the 5' RACE reads in MiXCR, one entry per CDR3 protein. The sample consists of 550,000 to 700,000 distinct CDR3 sequences, roughly 17% of them appearing once. The germline V gene has CDR1 MGHRA and CDR2 YSYEKL. The CDR3 spans 14 residues. V lost 2 bases to trimming and J lost 3 bases; unmatched junction nucleotides: 4. The V gene is TRBV4-1, the J gene TRBJ2-7; 7 bases align to TRBD1. The TCR originated in an adult woman who had mild COVID-19 (a few samples of this study predate the infection). Cell type and time point are not known. The sample consisted of PBMCs or a T cell subset sorted from them (not recorded which). In DNA form, the CDR3 reads TGCGCCAGCAGCCAACGACAGGGCAACTACGAGCAGTACTTC. It is translated as CASSQRQGNYEQYF.